This T cell receptor beta chain originates from a study of blood T cell repertoires in COVID-19 (dated by TCRdb to between 2020 and 2021). For context, the study as a whole: Collaborator samples came from the United States, Italy and Spain and covered acute and convalescent phases of COVID-19. The material from the prospective study consisted of cDNA or gDNA derived from T cells, B-cell-depleted T cells, or PBMCs. Deeply sampled blood TCRbeta repertoires from subjects exposed to, actively infected with, or recovered from COVID-19 were included in the dataset. A freely available public database, intended as a resource for researchers studying the immune response to SARS-CoV-2, is where the repertoires were released. Samples were obtained from the ongoing ImmuneRACE study (first 160 participants) and from about 1,300 subjects provided by 6 global collaborators. A de-identified subject ID, COVID-19 status, age in years and sex were almost always included in the sample metadata. Where available, HLA class I and class II types were taken from metadata supplied by the sample provider and were not determined by assay-based typing. The study at large found these results: The quantity of clinical and demographic metadata differed by source and by participant and was supplied without curation.

Each collaborating institution followed its own protocols to collect whole blood in K2EDTA tubes. Collaborator samples were shipped for TCRbeta analysis as frozen whole blood, isolated PBMCs, or DNA extracted from either sample type. The immunoSEQ Assay, a bias-controlled multiplex PCR, was used to amplify TCRbeta CDR3 regions from genomic DNA. In the authors' own workflow: Nucleated cell counts per sample were estimated from amplification of reference gene primers within the assay. To quantify the absolute abundance of each unique TCRbeta CDR3 rearrangement, sequence reads were collapsed and filtered. For each sample, productive Simpson clonality was calculated as the square root of Simpson's diversity index across productive rearrangements. Drawn from immuneACCESS, this table holds only the in-frame rearrangements with V and J called that TCRdb kept. Clones are partly lost; checked studies trace under half to an unresolved V gene and leave the rest unexplained. For V, J and clone size, that table is used; D and trimming come from the DNA. The sample records approximately 46,000 clones, approximately 81% of which are singletons. About 13% of the sample goes to the ten largest clones.

On this clone: Which antigen it targets is not known. No base qualities exist here, and no much larger clone lies one base off it.

There are 13 amino acids in the CDR3, from cysteine to phenylalanine inclusive. Left in the record is the CDR3 DNA by itself, 39 bases read in frame from the first base. In the germline V gene, CDR1 corresponds to MDHEN and CDR2 to SYDVKM. Relative to germline, V is 8 bases shorter and J is 6 bases shorter, with 15 bases between their ends. The material sequenced was peripheral blood. This TCR was recovered from a woman in her sixties or seventies in a cohort sampled during active COVID-19. The sequence links TRBV28 to TRBJ2-3; the D gene is unclear. The DNA is TGTGCCAGCGGTTCCGCTCCTCGGGATACGCAGTATTTT. Its translation is CASGSAPRDTQYF.